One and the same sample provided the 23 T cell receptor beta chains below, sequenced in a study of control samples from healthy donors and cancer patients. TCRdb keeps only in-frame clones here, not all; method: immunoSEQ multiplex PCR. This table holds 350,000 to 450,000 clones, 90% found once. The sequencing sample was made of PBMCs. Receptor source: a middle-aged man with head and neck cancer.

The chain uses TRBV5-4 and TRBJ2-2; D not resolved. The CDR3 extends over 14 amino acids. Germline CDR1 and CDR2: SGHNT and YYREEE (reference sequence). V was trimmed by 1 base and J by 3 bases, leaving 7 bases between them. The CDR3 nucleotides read TGTGCCAGCAGCTTGAAACTCCACACCGGGGAGCTGTTTTTT. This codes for CASSLKLHTGELFF.

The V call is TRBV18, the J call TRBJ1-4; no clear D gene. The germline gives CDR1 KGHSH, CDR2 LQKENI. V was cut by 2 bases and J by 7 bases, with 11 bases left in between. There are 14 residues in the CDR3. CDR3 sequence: CASSPIESGEKLFF. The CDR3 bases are TGTGCCAGCTCACCAATCGAGTCGGGTGAAAAACTGTTTTTT.

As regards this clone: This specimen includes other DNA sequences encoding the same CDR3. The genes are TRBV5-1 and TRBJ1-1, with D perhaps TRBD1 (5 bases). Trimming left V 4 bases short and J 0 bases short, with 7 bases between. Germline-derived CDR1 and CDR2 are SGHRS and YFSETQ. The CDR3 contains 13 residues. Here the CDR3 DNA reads TGCGCCAGCAGCACAGGCCTGAACACTGAAGCTTTCTTT. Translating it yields CASSTGLNTEAFF.

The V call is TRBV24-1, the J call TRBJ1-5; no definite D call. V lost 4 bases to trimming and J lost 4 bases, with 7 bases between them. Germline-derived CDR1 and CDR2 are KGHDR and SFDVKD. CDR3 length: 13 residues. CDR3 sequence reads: CATSESANQPQHF. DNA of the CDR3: TGTGCCACCAGTGAGTCAGCAAATCAGCCCCAGCATTTT.

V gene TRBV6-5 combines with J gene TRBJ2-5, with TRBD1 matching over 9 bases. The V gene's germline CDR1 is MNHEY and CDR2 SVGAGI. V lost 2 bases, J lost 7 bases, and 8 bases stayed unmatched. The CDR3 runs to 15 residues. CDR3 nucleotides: TGTGCCAGCAGTTACGAAGGGACAGGGATGGGGACCCAGTACTTC. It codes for CASSYEGTGMGTQYF.

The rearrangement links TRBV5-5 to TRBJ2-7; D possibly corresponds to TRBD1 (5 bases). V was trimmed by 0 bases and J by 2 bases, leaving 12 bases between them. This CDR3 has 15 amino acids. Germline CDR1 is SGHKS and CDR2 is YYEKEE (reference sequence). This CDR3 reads CASSLEVRAPYEQYF. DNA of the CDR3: TGTGCCAGCAGCTTGGAGGTCAGGGCACCCTACGAGCAGTACTTC.

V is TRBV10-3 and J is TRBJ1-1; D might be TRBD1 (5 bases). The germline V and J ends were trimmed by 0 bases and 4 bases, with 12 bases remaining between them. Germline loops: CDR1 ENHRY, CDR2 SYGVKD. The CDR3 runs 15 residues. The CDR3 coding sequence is TGTGCCATCAGTGAGTCGGGTGGGGACGGCACTGAAGCTTTCTTT. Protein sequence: CAISESGGDGTEAFF.

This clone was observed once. The CDR3 sequence is CASSYDTTGANTEAFF. Here the CDR3 DNA reads TGTGCCAGCAGTTACGACACGACAGGGGCGAACACTGAAGCTTTCTTT. V is TRBV6-5 and J is TRBJ1-1; 8 bases map to TRBD1. In germline, CDR1 is MNHEY, CDR2 SVGAGI. The V and J ends lost 2 bases and 1 base, in that order; junction bases with no gene match: 6. The CDR3 extends over 16 amino acids.

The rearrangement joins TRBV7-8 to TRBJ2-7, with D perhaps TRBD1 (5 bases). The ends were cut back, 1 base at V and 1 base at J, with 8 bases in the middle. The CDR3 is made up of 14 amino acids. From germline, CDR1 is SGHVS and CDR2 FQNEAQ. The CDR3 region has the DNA TGTGCCAGCAGCTTAGGCAGGGCATCCTACGAGCAGTACTTC. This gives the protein CASSLGRASYEQYF.

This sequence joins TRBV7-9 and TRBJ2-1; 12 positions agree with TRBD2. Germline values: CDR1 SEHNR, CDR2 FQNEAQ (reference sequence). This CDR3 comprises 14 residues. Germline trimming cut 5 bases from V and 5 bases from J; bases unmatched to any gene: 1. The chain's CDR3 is CASSGLAGNNEQFF. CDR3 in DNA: TGTGCCAGCAGCGGACTAGCGGGGAACAATGAGCAGTTCTTC.

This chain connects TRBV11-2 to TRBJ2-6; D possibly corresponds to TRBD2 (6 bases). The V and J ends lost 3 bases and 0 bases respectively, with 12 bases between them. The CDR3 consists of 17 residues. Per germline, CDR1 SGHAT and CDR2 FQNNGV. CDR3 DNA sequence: TGTGCCAGCAGCTTCCCACGGGAGACCTCTGGGGCCAACGTCCTGACTTTC. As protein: CASSFPRETSGANVLTF.

The CDR3 loop is CASSLGTDSYNEQFF. CDR3 nucleotides: TGTGCCAGCAGTTTAGGGACAGACTCCTACAATGAGCAGTTCTTC. The V call is TRBV27, the J call TRBJ2-1; TRBD1 matches at 7 bases. V was pared by 2 bases and J by 0 bases, with 1 base of the junction left unmatched. The CDR3 spans 15 residues. CDR1 and CDR2 from the germline V gene are MNHEY and SMNVEV (reference sequence).

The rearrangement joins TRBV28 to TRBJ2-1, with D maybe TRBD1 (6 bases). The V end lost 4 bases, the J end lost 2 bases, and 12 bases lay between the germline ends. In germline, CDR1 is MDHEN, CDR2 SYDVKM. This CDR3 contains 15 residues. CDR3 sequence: CASSSRQETYNEQFF. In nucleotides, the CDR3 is TGTGCCAGCAGTTCGAGACAGGAGACCTACAATGAGCAGTTCTTC.

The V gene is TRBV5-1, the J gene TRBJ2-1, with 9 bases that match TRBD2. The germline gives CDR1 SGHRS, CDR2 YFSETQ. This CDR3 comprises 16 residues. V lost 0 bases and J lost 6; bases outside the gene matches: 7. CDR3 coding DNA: TGCGCCAGCAGCTTGGGGGCTAGCGGGAAGGGCAATGAGCAGTTCTTC. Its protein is CASSLGASGKGNEQFF.

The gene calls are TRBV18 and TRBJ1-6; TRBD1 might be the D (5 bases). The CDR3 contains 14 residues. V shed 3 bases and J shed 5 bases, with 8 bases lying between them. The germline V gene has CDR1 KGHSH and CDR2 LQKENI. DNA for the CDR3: TGTGCCAGCTCACCGGGACTGGATAATTCACCCCTCCACTTT. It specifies CASSPGLDNSPLHF.

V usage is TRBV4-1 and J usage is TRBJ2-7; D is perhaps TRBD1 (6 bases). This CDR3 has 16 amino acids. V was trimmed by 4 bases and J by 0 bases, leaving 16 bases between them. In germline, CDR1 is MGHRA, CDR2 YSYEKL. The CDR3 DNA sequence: TGCGCCAGCAGCCCGACCGTAACAGGGAGCTCCTACGAGCAGTACTTC. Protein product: CASSPTVTGSSYEQYF.

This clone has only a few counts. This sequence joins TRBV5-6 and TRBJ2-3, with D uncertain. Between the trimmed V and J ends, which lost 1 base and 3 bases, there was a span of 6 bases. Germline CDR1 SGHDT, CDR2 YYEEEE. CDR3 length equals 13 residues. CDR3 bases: TGTGCCAGCAGCTTGTGGTGGACAGATACGCAGTATTTT. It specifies CASSLWWTDTQYF.

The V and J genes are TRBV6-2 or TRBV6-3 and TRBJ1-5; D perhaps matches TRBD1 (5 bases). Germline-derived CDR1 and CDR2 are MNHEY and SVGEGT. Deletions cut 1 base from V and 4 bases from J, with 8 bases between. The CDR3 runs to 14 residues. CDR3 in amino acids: CASSYWAGNQPQHF. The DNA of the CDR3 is TGTGCCAGCAGTTACTGGGCAGGGAATCAGCCCCAGCATTTT.

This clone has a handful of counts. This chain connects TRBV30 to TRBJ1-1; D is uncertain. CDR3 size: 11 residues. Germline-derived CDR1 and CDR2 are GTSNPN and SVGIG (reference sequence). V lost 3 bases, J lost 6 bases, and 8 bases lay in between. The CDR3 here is CAWRFRAEAFF. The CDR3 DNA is TGTGCCTGGAGGTTCCGAGCTGAAGCTTTCTTT.

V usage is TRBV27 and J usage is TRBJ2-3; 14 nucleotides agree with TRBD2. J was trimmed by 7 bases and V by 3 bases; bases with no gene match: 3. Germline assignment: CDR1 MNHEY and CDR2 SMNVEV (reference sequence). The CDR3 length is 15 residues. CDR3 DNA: TGTGCCAGCAGTTTGGGACTAGCGGGGGCGTATACGCAGTATTTT. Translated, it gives CASSLGLAGAYTQYF.

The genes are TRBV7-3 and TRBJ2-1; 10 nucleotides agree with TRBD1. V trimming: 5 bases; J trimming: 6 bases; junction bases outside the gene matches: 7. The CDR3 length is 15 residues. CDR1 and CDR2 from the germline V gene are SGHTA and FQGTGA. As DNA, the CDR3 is TGTGCCAGCAGCAGGGGACAGGGGAGGTTCAATGAGCAGTTCTTC. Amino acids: CASSRGQGRFNEQFF.

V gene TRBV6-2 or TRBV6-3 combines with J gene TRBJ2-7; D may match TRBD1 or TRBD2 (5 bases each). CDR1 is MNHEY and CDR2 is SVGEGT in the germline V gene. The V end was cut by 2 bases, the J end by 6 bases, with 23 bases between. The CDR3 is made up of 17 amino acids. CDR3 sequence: CASSYTNHFTGTAEQYF. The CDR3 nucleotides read TGTGCCAGCAGTTACACAAACCACTTTACCGGGACGGCCGAGCAGTACTTC.

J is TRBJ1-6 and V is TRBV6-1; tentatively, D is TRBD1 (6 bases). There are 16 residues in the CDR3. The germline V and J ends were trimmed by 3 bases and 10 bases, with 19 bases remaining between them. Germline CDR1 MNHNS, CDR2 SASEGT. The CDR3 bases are TGTGCCAGCAGTGAGGGGGCAGGGCCGAGGTACTCACCCCTCCACTTT. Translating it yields CASSEGAGPRYSPLHF.